The clone carrying this TCR beta chain turned up a few times. The sample comes from a study of OX40 agonist ivuxolimab in advanced cancers. Study-level background: A history of anti-PD-1, anti-PD-L1 or anti-CTLA-4 therapy was acceptable, and over 35% had some. A partial response was reached by three patients: one with hepatocellular carcinoma and two with cutaneous melanoma.

The CDR3 totals 14 residues. Trimming stripped 7 bases from V and 5 bases from J, with 18 bases between. Germline CDR1 MNHEY, CDR2 SVGAGI. Generated by immunoSEQ multiplex PCR, the TCRdb table keeps only in-frame clones and is missing some. The top ten clones hold 1.1% of a sample with tens of thousands of clones, 80% to 95% of them seen once. The sequencing here drew on CD4+ or CD8+ T cells sorted from blood, taken in a trial of the OX40 agonist ivuxolimab. The J gene is TRBJ2-7, the V gene TRBV6-5; D might be TRBD1 (6 bases). The sequence came from an adult with an advanced solid tumor such as melanoma, head and neck, liver or kidney cancer. CDR3 bases: TGTGCCAGCACCCCCCTCCTAGGGGGACACGAGCAGTACTTC. Encoded protein: CASTPLLGGHEQYF.